Listed below are T cell receptor beta chains from one sample, sequenced in a study of CD8+ T cells in alopecia areata. Sequencing was performed with immunoSEQ multiplex PCR; in TCRdb, only in-frame clones are kept and a portion is missing. The data contain approximately 7,400 clones, roughly 67% of them singletons. This specimen consisted of skin, obtained at week 4, from a patient treated with tofacitinib. The source is a human donor with alopecia areata. Each CDR3 is given with its conserved first and last residue. A D gene is named only where the DNA matches it firmly. Clone size appears in some rows only: once, few, many, or a class for an expanded clone.

abundance	v_gene	d_gene	j_gene	CDR3nt	CDR3aa
few	TRBV7-2	-	TRBJ1-5	TGTGCCAGCAGCACCAGGGTTGATCAGCCCCAGCATTTT	CASSTRVDQPQHF
-	TRBV30	-	TRBJ2-5	TGTGCCTGGAGGCCCAAGGGGACCCAGTACTTC	CAWRPKGTQYF
few	TRBV30	TRBD1	TRBJ2-3	TGTGCCTGCCGCGGGACAGGGGCCGATACGCAGTATTTC	CACRGTGADTQYF
-	TRBV5-1	-	TRBJ1-6	TGCGCCAGCAGCTCAGGGGTTTCACCCCTCCACTTT	CASSSGVSPLHF
-	TRBV7-2	TRBD2	TRBJ2-7	TGTGCCAGCAGCTTAGCGTCTAGCGGGAGGGCCTTCGAGCAGTACTTC	CASSLASSGRAFEQYF
-	TRBV4-1	TRBD2	TRBJ2-1	TGCGCCAGCAGCCCCCATCTGCTAGCGGGGGAGGGTGAGCAGTTCTTC	CASSPHLLAGEGEQFF
-	TRBV28	TRBD2	TRBJ2-7	TGTGCCAGCAGTACGCCCGGGACGGGGGGCTACGAGCAGTACTTC	CASSTPGTGGYEQYF
-	TRBV25-1	TRBD2	TRBJ2-2	TGTGCCAGCAGTGACCGGCGCGGGGGGGCTTGGACCGGGGAGCTGTTTTTT	CASSDRRGGAWTGELFF
-	TRBV6-5	TRBD1	TRBJ2-1	TGTGCCAGCAATGCCCAAGGGACAGGATACAATGAGCAGTTCTTC	CASNAQGTGYNEQFF
once	TRBV4-1	-	TRBJ2-7	TGCGCCAGCAGCCATACCGACAGGCGAAGCTCCTACGAGCAGTACTTC	CASSHTDRRSSYEQYF
-	TRBV15	TRBD1	TRBJ2-5	TGTGCCACCAGCGGACGACAGGGGAAGGGGGAGACCCAGTACTTC	CATSGRQGKGETQYF
few	TRBV5-4	-	TRBJ2-6	TGTGCCAGCAGCTTGTGGTCCAGGGTTTCTGGGGCCAACGTCCTGACTTTC	CASSLWSRVSGANVLTF
medium-sized	TRBV14	TRBD1	TRBJ1-4	TGTGCCAGCAGCCCCCCCGGGACAGGGACCGAAAAACTGTTTTTT	CASSPPGTGTEKLFF
few	TRBV5-1	TRBD2	TRBJ2-5	TGCGCCAGCAGCACCCGACAGTTAGCGGGAGTCTCGGAGACCCAGTACTTC	CASSTRQLAGVSETQYF
few	TRBV6-5	-	TRBJ1-6	TGTGCCAGCAAACAGGGCAATCGTAATTCACCCCTCCACTTT	CASKQGNRNSPLHF
once	TRBV9	-	TRBJ1-1	TGTGCCAGCAGCGCCGGGGGGTACACTGAAGCTTTCTTT	CASSAGGYTEAFF
-	TRBV7-9	-	TRBJ1-1	TGTGCCAGCAGCTTAGAGGTCGGTGAAGCTTTCTTT	CASSLEVGEAFF
-	TRBV13	-	TRBJ2-3	TGTGCCAGCCCCTCCCGGGGAAACACAGATACGCAGTATTTT	CASPSRGNTDTQYF
-	TRBV10-3	TRBD1	TRBJ2-2	TGTGCCATCAGCGGACAGGGAGGAACCGGGGAGCTGTTTTTT	CAISGQGGTGELFF
-	TRBV2	-	TRBJ2-1	TGTGCCAGCAGTGACTTTACGGGGACCTACAATGAGCAGTTCTTC	CASSDFTGTYNEQFF
-	TRBV6-1	TRBD2	TRBJ2-7	TGTGCCAGCAGTTTCCTAGCGGGAGTCGCCTACGAGCAGTACTTC	CASSFLAGVAYEQYF
-	TRBV15	TRBD1	TRBJ1-1	TGTGCCACCAGCAGAGATCCGGGACAGGGGTCCGAAGCTTTCTTT	CATSRDPGQGSEAFF
-	TRBV6-4	TRBD2	TRBJ2-1	TGTGCCAGCAGTGAGGCTAGCGGGGAACCCTACAATGAGCAGTTCTTC	CASSEASGEPYNEQFF
-	TRBV28	-	TRBJ2-3	TGTGCCAGCAGGCAACTCAGGGCCTATCTATATACTAGCACAGATACGCAGTATTTT	CASRQLRAYLYTSTDTQYF
once	TRBV9	-	TRBJ2-1	TGTGCCAGCAGCGCGACAGTGAGCTCCTACAATGAGCAGTTCTTC	CASSATVSSYNEQFF
large	TRBV28	TRBD2	TRBJ2-2	TGTGCCAGCAGTTTTTGGGGACTAGCGGGAGGCCCCGGGGAGCTGTTTTTT	CASSFWGLAGGPGELFF
-	TRBV28	TRBD2	TRBJ2-5	TGTGCCAGCAGCCTGCGAGGGGCGGGAGTTCAAGAGACCCAGTACTTC	CASSLRGAGVQETQYF
-	TRBV5-1	-	TRBJ2-2	TGCGCCAGCAGCTTTCCAGGGATGACCGGGGAGCTGTTTTTT	CASSFPGMTGELFF
-	TRBV7-2	TRBD1	TRBJ1-1	TGTGCCAGCAGCCCATCCGGGACAGGGGGCACTGAAGCTTTCTTT	CASSPSGTGGTEAFF
-	TRBV27	-	TRBJ2-1	TGTGCCAGCAGCCGAAATGGGTTGGAGAATCAGTTCTTC	CASSRNGLENQFF
few	TRBV13	TRBD1	TRBJ2-1	TGTGCCAGCAGCGATGACAGGGGATACCAGTTCTTC	CASSDDRGYQFF
-	TRBV19	TRBD1	TRBJ2-2	TGTGCCACCACACCCGGGACAGGGAGGGTATCCGGGGAGCTGTTTTTT	CATTPGTGRVSGELFF
-	TRBV19	-	TRBJ2-2	TGTGCCAGTAGTATAGGTTCTAGATCCGGGGAGCTGTTTTTT	CASSIGSRSGELFF
-	TRBV9	-	TRBJ2-1	TGTGCCAGCAGCGATCAGAGATACAATGAGCAGTTCTTC	CASSDQRYNEQFF
-	TRBV4-1	-	TRBJ1-1	TGCGCCAGCAGCCAAGAAACAGCGAACACTGAAGCTTTCTTT	CASSQETANTEAFF
-	TRBV7-2	TRBD2	TRBJ2-3	TGTGCCAGCAGCTTAAACGGACTAGCGCGGGATACGCAGTATTTT	CASSLNGLARDTQYF
once	TRBV6-1	TRBD2	TRBJ2-5	TGTGCCAGCAGTGTGGGACTGAACGGGGGGGCATGGGAGACCCAGTACTTC	CASSVGLNGGAWETQYF
-	TRBV7-6	-	TRBJ2-7	TGTGCCAGCAGCTTAGATTCGGGTTACGAGCAGTACTTC	CASSLDSGYEQYF
-	TRBV4-1	TRBD2	TRBJ2-1	TGCGCCAGCAGCCAGGCACTAGCGGGGGTTTACAATGAGCAGTTCTTC	CASSQALAGVYNEQFF
-	TRBV5-1	-	TRBJ1-1	TGCGCCAGCAGCTTGGGGGAAGGGGTTGAAGCTTTCTTT	CASSLGEGVEAFF
-	TRBV7-9	-	TRBJ2-7	TGTGCCAGCAGCCCCACTGGGTCCCCGCTCGAGCAGTACTTC	CASSPTGSPLEQYF
-	TRBV28	TRBD2	TRBJ2-2	TGTGCCAGCAGTTTTCTGGGACTAGGCACCGGGGAGCTGTTTTTT	CASSFLGLGTGELFF
few	TRBV2	TRBD1	TRBJ2-7	TGTGCCAGCAGTGAACACAGGGGATCCCTCTACGAGCAGTACTTC	CASSEHRGSLYEQYF
-	TRBV27	-	TRBJ2-7	TGTGCCAGCAGTTTATCGGGGGACTACGAGCAGTACTTC	CASSLSGDYEQYF
-	TRBV4-1	-	TRBJ1-3	TGCGCCAGCAGCCGGGTACTCTACAGGCCTTTTTGGAACACCATATATTTT	CASSRVLYRPFWNTIYF
few	TRBV6-6	TRBD2	TRBJ2-1	TGTGCCAGCAGGGGAGGGAGCTCCTACAATGAGCAGTTCTTC	CASRGGSSYNEQFF
-	TRBV27	-	TRBJ2-1	TGTGCCAGCATGATGTCGGGGTACAATGAGCAGTTCTTC	CASMMSGYNEQFF